Following are 18 T cell receptor beta chains from one sample sequenced in a study of cytomegalovirus exposure and HLA in healthy donors. 13 Jbeta primers and 60 Vbeta primers were used for the PCR. Assay: immunoSEQ multiplex PCR; the TCRdb copy retains only in-frame clones and omits some. The table shows 200,000 to 250,000 clones, with approximately 82% occurring only once. Specimen: PBMCs. These receptor sequences come from a woman aged 40 to 50 in good health and CMV-seronegative.

The chain links TRBV11-2 to TRBJ2-5; possible D gene TRBD1, 6 bases. Germline values: CDR1 SGHAT, CDR2 FQNNGV. Trimming took off 4 bases at V and 3 bases at J, with 15 bases between the two ends. The CDR3 covers 15 residues. DNA of the CDR3: TGTGCCAGCAGCTATGGGCCCGGGACAAAAGAGACCCAGTACTTC. Protein product: CASSYGPGTKETQYF.

The chain combines TRBV5-1 with TRBJ1-1; D call uncertain. The germline CDR1 and CDR2 sequences are SGHRS and YFSETQ. This CDR3 region has 13 residues. V was clipped by 4 bases and J by 7 bases, with 14 bases between them. CDR3 sequence: CASSRVGGGEAFF. The DNA for the CDR3 is TGCGCCAGCAGCAGAGTAGGAGGTGGTGAAGCTTTCTTT.

J is TRBJ1-5 and V is TRBV7-2, with 7 bases aligning to TRBD1. The V gene end was trimmed by 5 bases and the J gene end by 4 bases; junction bases not matched to a gene: 8. This CDR3 is built from 15 residues. Germline loops: CDR1 SGHTA, CDR2 FQGNSA. CDR3 sequence reads: CASSEQGRGNQPQHF. The CDR3 DNA reads as TGTGCCAGCAGCGAACAGGGGAGAGGTAATCAGCCCCAGCATTTT.

This clone was seen a few times. The chain has TRBV28 and TRBJ2-3; TRBD1 agrees at 8 bases. CDR3 length equals 17 residues. V dropped 4 bases and J dropped 1; count of bases not matched to a gene: 10. Germline V gives CDR1 MDHEN, CDR2 SYDVKM. The CDR3 sequence is CASSSSGGGIGTDTQYF. The CDR3 DNA reads TGTGCCAGCAGTTCCTCAGGGGGCGGGATTGGCACAGATACGCAGTATTTT.

The genes are TRBV4-3 and TRBJ2-7, with D unclear. Germline V gives CDR1 LGHNA, CDR2 YSLEER. The V end was cut by 1 base, the J end by 5 bases, with 12 bases between. The CDR3 has 14 amino acids. The CDR3 DNA reads TGCGCCAGCAGCCAAGCGGGTACTACCCACGAGCAGTACTTC. Translated: CASSQAGTTHEQYF.

CDR3 amino acids: CASSYTAVSNQPQHF. The CDR3 nucleotides read TGTGCCAGTAGTTACACGGCGGTTAGCAATCAGCCCCAGCATTTT. The rearrangement joins TRBV19 to TRBJ1-5; no reliable D call. The germline V gene encodes CDR1 LNHDA and CDR2 SQIVND (reference sequence). The V end was cut by 5 bases, the J end by 0 bases, with 11 bases between. The CDR3 has 15 amino acids. Based on the CDR3 plus reference TRBV19 and TRBJ1-5, the full variable domain is DGGITQSPKYLFRKEGQNVTLSCEQNLNHDAMYWYRQDPGQGLRLIYYSQIVNDFQKGDIAEGYSVSREKKESFPLTVTSAQKNPTAFYLCASSYTAVSNQPQHFGDGTRLSIL.

The DNA for the CDR3 is TGTGCCAGCAGAGCACCGGGACAGCCGAACACTGAAGCTTTCTTT. This codes for CASRAPGQPNTEAFF. The chain links TRBV6-5 to TRBJ1-1; TRBD1 matches at 7 bases. V shed 6 bases, J shed 1 base, and the junction held 8 bases outside the gene matches. The CDR3 totals 15 residues. In germline, CDR1 is MNHEY, CDR2 SVGAGI.

The chain is built from TRBV11-2 and TRBJ2-5; D possibly corresponds to TRBD2 (7 bases). The CDR3 is 14 residues long. V gave up 4 bases and J gave up 5 bases, with 14 bases separating them. CDR1 and CDR2 (germline): SGHAT, FQNNGV. In DNA form, the CDR3 reads TGTGCCAGCAGCTCGAGGGGGAGGGCCGAGACCCAGTACTTC. It translates to CASSSRGRAETQYF.

The V call is TRBV2, the J call TRBJ1-2, with D perhaps TRBD1 (5 bases). Germline CDR1 reads SNHLY; CDR2 reads FYNNEI. The CDR3 has 13 residues. The germline V and J ends were trimmed by 11 bases and 3 bases, with 16 bases remaining between them. CDR3 loop: CAASMGGYYGYTF. DNA for the CDR3: TGTGCCGCCTCTATGGGGGGTTACTATGGCTACACCTTC.

The CDR3 nucleotides read TGTGCCAGTAGTGGACAGGCGACCTATTCAGATACGCAGTATTTT. It yields the protein CASSGQATYSDTQYF. The chain uses TRBV19 and TRBJ2-3, with 7 bases lining up with TRBD1. The CDR3 is 15 residues long. V dropped 5 bases and J dropped 4; count of bases not matched to a gene: 9. Germline-derived CDR1 and CDR2 are LNHDA and SQIVND (reference sequence). The full variable domain, with the rest looked up from reference TRBV19 and TRBJ2-3, is DGGITQSPKYLFRKEGQNVTLSCEQNLNHDAMYWYRQDPGQGLRLIYYSQIVNDFQKGDIAEGYSVSREKKESFPLTVTSAQKNPTAFYLCASSGQATYSDTQYFGPGTRLTVL.

The chain has TRBV29-1 and TRBJ1-1; the D is unclear. V lost 1 base and J 8 bases, leaving 11 bases between the germline ends. This CDR3 region has 12 residues. In germline, CDR1 is SQVTM, CDR2 ANQGSEA. DNA of the CDR3: TGCAGCGTTGAAGCATGGGGAGGGGAAGCTTTCTTT. This sequence encodes CSVEAWGGEAFF.

This chain connects TRBV11-3 to TRBJ2-5; 7 positions match TRBD2. Germline V gives CDR1 SGHNT, CDR2 YENEEA. The V and J ends lost 3 bases and 5 bases, in that order; junction bases with no gene match: 3. This CDR3 is built from 13 residues. The CDR3 spells CASSLRGGETQYF. The CDR3 nucleotides are TGTGCCAGCAGCTTGAGGGGAGGGGAGACCCAGTACTTC.

This chain uses TRBV19 with TRBJ1-6; TRBD1 matches at 7 bases. The germline gives CDR1 LNHDA, CDR2 SQIVND (reference sequence). This CDR3 spans 15 amino acids. V lost 4 bases and J lost 8; bases outside the gene matches: 8. CDR3 protein: CASSTWTGSDSPLHF. DNA of the CDR3: TGTGCCAGTAGTACTTGGACAGGTTCGGATTCACCCCTCCACTTT.

This clone was picked up one time. The rearrangement joins TRBV30 to TRBJ2-5; 8 nucleotides line up with TRBD1. The DNA end favors TRBJ2-7, so the J call may be wrong. The germline gives CDR1 GTSNPN, CDR2 SVGIG (reference sequence). This CDR3 has 17 residues. The CDR3 DNA reads as TGTGCCTGGAGTGTAAAAGTAAGGGACAGGACCACCTACGAGCAGTACTTC. It translates to CAWSVKVRDRTTYEQYF.

The rearrangement links TRBV5-1 to TRBJ2-7; the D is unclear. Trimming left V 1 base short and J 3 bases short, with 17 bases between. Germline V CDR1 and CDR2: SGHRS, YFSETQ. The CDR3 has 16 amino acids. In DNA form, the CDR3 reads TGCGCCAGCAGCTTGTATATAGACCCGGCGGACTACGAGCAGTACTTC. This sequence encodes CASSLYIDPADYEQYF. Full variable domain (rest looked up from reference TRBV5-1 and TRBJ2-7): KAGVTQTPRYLIKTRGQQVTLSCSPISGHRSVSWYQQTPGQGLQFLFEYFSETQRNKGNFPGRFSGRQFSNSRSEMNVSTLELGDSALYLCASSLYIDPADYEQYFGPGTRLTVT.

The rearrangement uses TRBV30 and TRBJ2-2; 10 bases are shared with TRBD2. CDR3 size: 16 residues. V was pared by 1 base and J by 7 bases, with 9 bases of the junction left unmatched. Germline CDR1 reads GTSNPN; CDR2 reads SVGIG (reference sequence). CDR3 amino acids: CAWSGGSGGPYGELFF. Here the CDR3 DNA reads TGTGCCTGGAGTGGGGGTAGCGGGGGGCCCTACGGGGAGCTGTTTTTT.

The chain recombines TRBV4-1 with TRBJ1-2; 9 positions agree with TRBD1. CDR1 is MGHRA, CDR2 YSYEKL, per germline. V dropped 1 base and J dropped 5; count of bases not matched to a gene: 5. This CDR3 is built from 15 residues. The CDR3 region has the DNA TGCGCCAGCAGCCAAGGGACAGGGGAACTATATGGCTACACCTTC. Translating gives CASSQGTGELYGYTF.

The chain is built from TRBV4-2 and TRBJ1-4, with a weak D call TRBD1 (5 bases). The V gene lost 4 bases and the J gene lost 4 bases, with 10 bases spanning the gap. Germline-derived CDR1 and CDR2 are LGHNA and YNFKEQ. This CDR3 contains 14 residues. CDR3 DNA sequence: TGTGCCAGCAGCCCAAGGGGAGGTAATGAAAAACTGTTTTTT. As protein: CASSPRGGNEKLFF.